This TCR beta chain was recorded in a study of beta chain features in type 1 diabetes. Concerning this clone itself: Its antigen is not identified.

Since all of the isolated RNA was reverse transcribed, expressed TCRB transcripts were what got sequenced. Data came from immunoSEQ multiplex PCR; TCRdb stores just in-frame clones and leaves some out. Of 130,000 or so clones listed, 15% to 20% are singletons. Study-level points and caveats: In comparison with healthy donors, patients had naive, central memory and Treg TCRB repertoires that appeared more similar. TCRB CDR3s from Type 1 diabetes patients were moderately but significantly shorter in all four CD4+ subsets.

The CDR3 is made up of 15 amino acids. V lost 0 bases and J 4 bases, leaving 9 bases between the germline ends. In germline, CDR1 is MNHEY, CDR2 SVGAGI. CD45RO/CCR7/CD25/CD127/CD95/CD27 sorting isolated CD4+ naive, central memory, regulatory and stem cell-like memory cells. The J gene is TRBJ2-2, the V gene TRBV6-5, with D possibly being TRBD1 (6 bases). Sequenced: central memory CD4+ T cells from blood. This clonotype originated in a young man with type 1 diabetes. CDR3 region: CASSYSYRATGELFF. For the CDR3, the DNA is TGTGCCAGCAGTTACTCATACAGGGCCACCGGGGAGCTGTTTTTT.